The 21 T cell receptor beta chains listed next were all sequenced from one sample in a study of blood T cell repertoires in COVID-19. The repertoire was sequenced with immunoSEQ multiplex PCR; TCRdb's copy has only in-frame clones and lacks some. The sample contains 95,000 to 100,000 clones, 91% of which appear only once. Sequencing used peripheral blood. Every receptor here comes from a man over 45 with acute or convalescent COVID-19.

The chain combines TRBV5-5 with TRBJ2-2, with TRBD2 matching 7 bases. The CDR3 runs to 15 residues. Looked up from germline, CDR1 is SGHKS and CDR2 is YYEKEE (reference sequence). With V trimmed by 3 bases and J by 3 bases, 5 bases remained unmatched. The CDR3 nucleotides read TGTGCCAGCAGCTGGGAGGGACGGGACACCGGGGAGCTGTTTTTT. This encodes CASSWEGRDTGELFF.

The chain is built from TRBV9 and TRBJ1-2; D remains unclear. The CDR3 sequence is 13 residues long. In germline, CDR1 is SGDLS, CDR2 YYNGEE. Trimming stripped 1 base from V and 6 bases from J, with 10 bases between. DNA for the CDR3: TGTGCCAGCAGCGTATGGTCAGGCGATGGCTACACCTTC. Its protein is CASSVWSGDGYTF.

V is TRBV5-1 and J is TRBJ1-2, with D possibly being TRBD1 (5 bases). Per the germline V gene, CDR1 is SGHRS and CDR2 is YFSETQ. The CDR3 runs 13 residues. V gave up 4 bases and J gave up 2 bases, with 9 bases separating them. CDR3 amino acids: CASSPDMNYGYTF. The CDR3 DNA sequence: TGCGCCAGCAGCCCGGACATGAACTATGGCTACACCTTC.

The rearrangement joins TRBV5-1 to TRBJ1-5, with TRBD1 matching 11 bases. Germline lookup yields CDR1 SGHRS and CDR2 YFSETQ. The CDR3 extends over 19 amino acids. With 0 bases clipped from V and 0 bases from J, the junction kept 8 bases outside the gene matches. CDR3 residues: CASSLGTGGSGSSNQPQHF. The DNA of the CDR3 is TGCGCCAGCAGCTTGGGGACAGGGGGCTCAGGTTCTAGCAATCAGCCCCAGCATTTT.

The genes are TRBV3-1 (or the pseudogene TRBV3-2) and TRBJ1-4; 7 nucleotides line up with TRBD1. This CDR3 comprises 15 residues. V lost 4 bases to trimming and J lost 1 base; unmatched junction nucleotides: 3. Germline loops: CDR1 LGHDT, CDR2 YNNKEL (reference sequence). CDR3 nucleotides: TGTGCCAGCAGCCCGCGACAGGGAACTAATGAAAAACTGTTTTTT. This encodes CASSPRQGTNEKLFF.

The CDR3 is CASILTGGGNQPQHF. The CDR3 DNA reads as TGTGCCAGCATCCTAACAGGGGGCGGCAATCAGCCCCAGCATTTT. The J gene is TRBJ1-5, the V gene TRBV28; 9 bases line up with TRBD1. CDR1 MDHEN and CDR2 SYDVKM come from the germline V gene. V trimming: 7 bases; J trimming: 2 bases; junction bases outside the gene matches: 6. The CDR3 totals 15 residues.

The chain recombines TRBV11-1 with TRBJ1-5; possible D gene TRBD1, 5 bases. The germline V gene encodes CDR1 SGHAT and CDR2 FQDESV (reference sequence). The V end was cut by 1 base, the J end by 7 bases, with 8 bases between. The CDR3 totals 13 residues. Here the CDR3 DNA reads TGTGCCAGCAGCTTAGGGAGGGGACAGCCCCAGCATTTT. Residues: CASSLGRGQPQHF.

CDR3 DNA sequence: TGTGCCACCAGCAAACAGGGTAGCAATGAAAAACTGTTTTTT. As protein: CATSKQGSNEKLFF. This sequence joins TRBV15 and TRBJ1-4; TRBD1 is a possible D gene (6 bases). The CDR3 has 14 amino acids. The germline V and J ends were trimmed by 4 bases and 5 bases, with 11 bases remaining between them. Germline CDR1 reads LNHNV; CDR2 reads YYDKDF (reference sequence). Combining the CDR3 with reference TRBV15 and TRBJ1-4 gives the whole variable domain DAMVIQNPRYQVTQFGKPVTLSCSQTLNHNVMYWYQQKSSQAPKLLFHYYDKDFNNEADTPDNFQSRRPNTSFCFLDIRSPGLGDTAMYLCATSKQGSNEKLFFGSGTQLSVL.

The V call is TRBV1, the J call TRBJ1-5; the table calls TRBD1, which could not be checked here. TRBV1 is an annotated pseudogene. This CDR3 has 15 residues. The CDR3 region is CTSSQGRQGNQPQHF. The CDR3 DNA is TGCACCAGCAGCCAAGGCCGACAGGGCAATCAGCCCCAGCATTTT.

The V gene is TRBV5-1, the J gene TRBJ1-1, with a tentative D call TRBD1 (6 bases). Germline V gives CDR1 SGHRS, CDR2 YFSETQ. This CDR3 is 15 amino acids long. V lost 4 bases, J lost 1 base, and 14 bases lay in between. The CDR3 here is CASSPTQGPNTEAFF. The CDR3 DNA reads TGCGCCAGCAGCCCTACACAGGGTCCGAACACTGAAGCTTTCTTT.

This chain links TRBV5-4 with TRBJ2-2, with a weak D call TRBD1 (6 bases). The length of the CDR3 is 16 residues. V was trimmed by 4 bases and J by 0 bases, leaving 13 bases between them. Germline CDR1 SGHNT, CDR2 YYREEE (reference sequence). For the CDR3, the DNA is TGTGCCAGCAGCCCTGGACAGAAAGCGAACACCGGGGAGCTGTTTTTT. Its protein is CASSPGQKANTGELFF.

The chain carries TRBV19 and TRBJ2-1; D perhaps matches TRBD2 (5 bases). The germline CDR1 and CDR2 sequences are LNHDA and SQIVND (reference sequence). Trimming shortened V by 9 bases and J by 3 bases, and 12 bases separated the two germline ends. The CDR3 is 13 amino acids. DNA of the CDR3: TGTGCCAGCGGACGGGGTCGCTACAATGAGCAGTTCTTC. This encodes CASGRGRYNEQFF. The full variable domain, its missing parts supplied by reference TRBV19 and TRBJ2-1, is DGGITQSPKYLFRKEGQNVTLSCEQNLNHDAMYWYRQDPGQGLRLIYYSQIVNDFQKGDIAEGYSVSREKKESFPLTVTSAQKNPTAFYLCASGRGRYNEQFFGPGTRLTVL.

This chain uses TRBV6-5 with TRBJ2-4, with a weak D call TRBD2 (5 bases). V gave up 4 bases and J gave up 4 bases, with 17 bases separating them. The CDR3 covers 16 residues. Germline V CDR1 and CDR2: MNHEY, SVGAGI. CDR3: CASSSPGRASKNIQYF. CDR3 DNA sequence: TGTGCCAGCAGTTCGCCGGGGAGAGCGAGTAAAAACATTCAGTACTTC.

The rearrangement joins TRBV5-1 to TRBJ2-5; the D gene is possibly TRBD2 (6 bases). This CDR3 region has 15 residues. The ends were cut back, 4 bases at V and 4 bases at J, with 17 bases in the middle. Germline CDR1 SGHRS, CDR2 YFSETQ. The DNA of the CDR3 is TGCGCCAGCAGCCCATCTTACGGCGGGATAGAGACCCAGTACTTC. Its translation: CASSPSYGGIETQYF.

The genes are TRBV2 and TRBJ1-1, with D unresolved. The germline V gene has CDR1 SNHLY and CDR2 FYNNEI. This CDR3 is 13 amino acids long. V was shortened by 3 bases and J by 1 base, with 6 bases between the two germline ends. This CDR3 is CASSERENTEAFF. In nucleotides, the CDR3 is TGTGCCAGCAGTGAGAGGGAGAACACTGAAGCTTTCTTT. Combining the CDR3 with reference TRBV2 and TRBJ1-1 gives the whole variable domain EPEVTQTPSHQVTQMGQEVILRCVPISNHLYFYWYRQILGQKVEFLVSFYNNEISEKSEIFDDQFSVERPDGSNFTLKIRSTKLEDSAMYFCASSERENTEAFFGQGTRLTVV.

The chain links TRBV5-1 to TRBJ2-5; the match to TRBD1 covers 7 bases. Trimming removed 5 bases from V and 4 bases from J; junction bases left unmatched: 8. The CDR3 sequence is 14 residues long. Germline CDR1 is SGHRS and CDR2 is YFSETQ. This chain's CDR3 is CASRSPTGAETQYF. CDR3 coding DNA: TGCGCCAGCAGATCCCCCACAGGGGCAGAGACCCAGTACTTC.

This clone was counted only a few times. This chain connects TRBV2 to TRBJ2-7, with TRBD1 matching over 8 bases. Germline loops: CDR1 SNHLY, CDR2 FYNNEI. CDR3 length: 14 amino acids. Trimming cost V 7 bases and J 2 bases; bases outside gene matches: 7. The CDR3 nucleotides are TGTGCCAGCAACAGGGGACAGGCTCCCTACGAGCAGTACTTC. This encodes CASNRGQAPYEQYF.

The chain is built from TRBV5-1 and TRBJ2-7, with 7 bases aligning to TRBD1. Germline V gene lookup returns CDR1 SGHRS and CDR2 YFSETQ. CDR3 length equals 14 residues. V shed 4 bases, J shed 5 bases, and the junction held 9 bases outside the gene matches. Written as DNA, the CDR3 is TGCGCCAGCAGCGTGACCGGGACAGTTGACGAGCAGTACTTC. It yields the protein CASSVTGTVDEQYF.

V gene TRBV2 combines with J gene TRBJ1-5; tentative D call: TRBD1 (6 bases). Trimming cost V 4 bases and J 2 bases, with 9 bases left between them. The V gene's germline CDR1 is SNHLY and CDR2 FYNNEI. The length of the CDR3 is 14 residues. CDR3 DNA sequence: TGTGCCAGCAGTGGGGGGCTTGGCAATCAGCCCCAGCATTTT. Translation: CASSGGLGNQPQHF.

This clone has only a few counts. The rearrangement links TRBV6-2 or TRBV6-3 to TRBJ2-7; a possible D gene is TRBD1 (6 bases). With 5 bases removed from V and 5 bases from J, the gap between germline ends came to 10 bases. This CDR3 is built from 12 residues. Germline CDR1 is MNHEY and CDR2 is SVGEGT. The CDR3 DNA reads as TGTGCCAGCAGTCCCACAGGGAACGAGCAGTACTTC. This translates into CASSPTGNEQYF.

This clone appeared a few times. This chain links TRBV28 with TRBJ1-1; the D is unclear. CDR1 is MDHEN and CDR2 is SYDVKM in the germline V gene. V was shortened by 6 bases and J by 6 bases, with 23 bases between the two germline ends. The CDR3 is made up of 16 amino acids. CDR3 amino acids: CASRTSDGLKGPEAFF. The CDR3 DNA sequence: TGTGCCAGCAGGACTTCTGACGGACTAAAAGGCCCTGAAGCTTTCTTT.